This TCR beta chain is drawn from a study of preoperative IRX-2 immunotherapy in early breast cancer. V dropped 4 bases and J dropped 2 bases, with 12 bases sitting between them. The CDR3 spans 14 residues. Germline values: CDR1 SGHRS, CDR2 YFSETQ. Here immunoSEQ multiplex PCR was the method, and the copy in TCRdb shows in-frame clones only, minus some. The sample consists of about 24,000 clones, 80% to 90% of them appearing once. Specified treatment: preoperative locoregional IRX-2 cytokine immunotherapy. This phase Ib study tested locoregional IRX-2 cytokine immunotherapy given before surgery. V usage is TRBV5-1 and J usage is TRBJ1-2; perhaps TRBD1 as D (5 bases). The source is a human donor with breast cancer. Sequenced here: tumor tissue, sampled after IRX-2 immunotherapy. In nucleotides, the CDR3 is TGCGCCAGCAGCGAGGTGGGGGTCAACTATGGCTACACCTTC. It translates to CASSEVGVNYGYTF.